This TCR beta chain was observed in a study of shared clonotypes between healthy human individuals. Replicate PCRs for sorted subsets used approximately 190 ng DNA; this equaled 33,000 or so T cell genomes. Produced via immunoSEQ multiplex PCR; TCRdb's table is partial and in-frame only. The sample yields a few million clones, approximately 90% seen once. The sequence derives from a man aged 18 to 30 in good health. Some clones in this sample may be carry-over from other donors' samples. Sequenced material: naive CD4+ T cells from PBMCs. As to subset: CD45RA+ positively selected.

In DNA, the CDR3 is TGTGCCAGCAGTTTATGGACAATCGGCGGGGACTCCTACAATGAGCAGTTCTTC. It specifies CASSLWTIGGDSYNEQFF. The V gene is TRBV27, the J gene TRBJ2-1; TRBD2 might be the D (6 bases). Trimming took 1 base from V and 0 from J, leaving 16 bases between them. Germline V gives CDR1 MNHEY, CDR2 SMNVEV (reference sequence). CDR3 length: 18 amino acids.